The 5 T cell receptor beta chains presented below share a single source sample, sequenced in a study of T-cell reconstitution after alpha-beta-depleted transplantation in children. For TCRbeta, the library was prepared with unique molecular identifiers. Each CDR3 protein is one row after TCRdb ran MiXCR on the PCR reads. The data show about 310,000 distinct CDR3 sequences, 23% seen once. The sample was PBMCs, mostly from graft donor cells, taken 180 days after TCRalphabeta/CD19-depleted stem cell transplant. The receptors stem from a male patient aged 5 to 17 who had a stem cell transplant for acute lymphoblastic leukemia, so the T cells may come from the graft donor.

The chain carries TRBV20-1 and TRBJ2-1; D not certain. Germline CDR1 and CDR2: DFQATT and SNEGSKA (reference sequence). The CDR3 extends over 12 amino acids. Trimming shortened V by 5 bases and J by 8 bases, and 13 bases separated the two germline ends. CDR3 in amino acids: CSAVNDKDEQFF. The CDR3 nucleotides read TGCAGTGCTGTAAATGACAAGGATGAGCAGTTCTTC.

This clonotype was counted a few times. The V and J genes are TRBV7-9 and TRBJ2-2; the match to TRBD1 covers 9 bases. V gave up 5 bases and J gave up 1 base; unmatched junction bases: 5. CDR1 SEHNR and CDR2 FQNEAQ come from the germline V gene (reference sequence). This CDR3 spans 16 amino acids. In DNA form, the CDR3 reads TGTGCCAGCAGCGTCCTGGGACAGGGGAACACCGGGGAGCTGTTTTTT. Its protein product is CASSVLGQGNTGELFF. Complete variable domain (other parts from reference TRBV7-9 and TRBJ2-2): DTGVSQNPRHKITKRGQNVTFRCDPISEHNRLYWYRQTLGQGPEFLTYFQNEAQLEKSRLLSDRFSAERPKGSFSTLEIQRTEQGDSAMYLCASSVLGQGNTGELFFGEGSRLTVL.

This clonotype was counted a few times. This rearrangement joins TRBV24-1 to TRBJ1-5; D unresolved. The CDR3 loop spans 14 amino acids. Between the trimmed V and J ends, which lost 2 bases and 5 bases, there was a span of 9 bases. CDR1 and CDR2 (germline): KGHDR, SFDVKD. DNA for the CDR3: TGTGCCACCAGTGATTCTGCAGCCTATCAGCCCCAGCATTTT. It encodes CATSDSAAYQPQHF.

A remark on this clonotype: A much larger clone sits a single nucleotide away, making a read error possible. This chain connects TRBV20-1 to TRBJ1-3; a weak D match, TRBD1 (5 bases). Per the germline V gene, CDR1 is DFQATT and CDR2 is SNEGSKA (reference sequence). The CDR3 totals 12 residues. CDR3 in DNA: TGCAGTGCTAGGGGCACAGGAAACACCGTATATTTT. Its translation: CSARGTGNTVYF.

The V call is TRBV4-2, the J call TRBJ2-3, with TRBD2 matching 8 bases. Germline V gene sequence: CDR1 LGHNA, CDR2 YNFKEQ. Germline trimming cut 5 bases from V and 5 bases from J; bases unmatched to any gene: 6. The CDR3 has 14 amino acids. The CDR3 nucleotides are TGTGCCAGCAGCGAACGCGGGAGGAGAGATACGCAGTATTTT. Protein sequence: CASSERGRRDTQYF.